Below are 8 T cell receptor beta chains sequenced from a single sample in a study of spatial heterogeneity in lung cancer. TCRdb called the 5' RACE reads again in MiXCR, with one record for every CDR3 protein. The table has approximately 110,000 distinct CDR3 sequences, 10% to 13% seen once. Time point denoted: blood at routine non-recurrence follow-up after resection. The starting material was PBMCs, obtained at follow-up. These receptors were obtained from a female donor with early-stage non-small cell lung cancer.

This clonotype was counted at least ten times. The chain uses TRBV10-3 and TRBJ2-1; D may correspond to TRBD1 or TRBD2 (5 bases each). The CDR3 loop spans 14 amino acids. Trimming shortened V by 7 bases and J by 0 bases, and 10 bases separated the two germline ends. From germline, CDR1 is ENHRY and CDR2 SYGVKD. CDR3 region: CAIMRGGSYNEQFF. The CDR3 DNA reads TGTGCCATCATGAGGGGCGGCTCCTACAATGAGCAGTTCTTC.

This clonotype was seen a handful of times. This rearrangement joins TRBV7-2 to TRBJ2-3; no definite D call. CDR3 length equals 12 residues. The V and J ends lost 1 base and 5 bases respectively, with 4 bases between them. Germline assignment: CDR1 SGHTA and CDR2 FQGNSA. Here the CDR3 DNA reads TGTGCCAGCAGCTTAGATCGAGATACGCAGTATTTT. Translating it yields CASSLDRDTQYF.

This clonotype appeared a few times. The chain has TRBV20-1 and TRBJ2-1; 12 bases align to TRBD2. The V segment lost 3 bases and the J segment 4 bases; nucleotides outside the gene matches: 4. The CDR3 extends over 15 amino acids. Per germline, CDR1 DFQATT and CDR2 SNEGSKA (reference sequence). CDR3 sequence: CSASTSGRSYNEQFF. The CDR3 nucleotides are TGCAGTGCTAGTACTAGCGGGAGGTCTTACAATGAGCAGTTCTTC.

This clonotype appeared a few times. The chain has TRBV2 and TRBJ2-4, with TRBD1 as a possible D gene (6 bases). The germline V gene has CDR1 SNHLY and CDR2 FYNNEI. Between the trimmed V and J ends, which lost 6 bases and 7 bases, there was a span of 19 bases. The CDR3 is 15 residues long. The CDR3 loop is CASRRWDIQGNIQYF. The DNA of the CDR3 is TGTGCCAGCAGGCGATGGGACATTCAAGGGAACATTCAGTACTTC.

This clonotype has just a few counts. The chain joins TRBV27 to TRBJ2-3; no firm D call. Per the germline V gene, CDR1 is MNHEY and CDR2 is SMNVEV (reference sequence). The CDR3 runs 16 residues. Trimming removed 1 base from V and 4 bases from J, with 15 bases in between. In DNA form, the CDR3 reads TGTGCCAGCAGTTTATTATTGGGGAAGCCGCCAGATACGCAGTATTTT. Translating it yields CASSLLLGKPPDTQYF.

This chain links TRBV5-6 with TRBJ1-2; TRBD1 might be the D (5 bases). This CDR3 contains 13 residues. Germline lookup yields CDR1 SGHDT and CDR2 YYEEEE. With 5 bases removed from V and 8 bases from J, the gap between germline ends came to 16 bases. The chain's CDR3 is CASSIGQRDGYTF. DNA of the CDR3: TGTGCCAGCAGTATAGGACAAAGGGACGGCTACACCTTC.

CDR3 sequence: CASSSLGSGELFF. CDR3 bases: TGTGCCAGCAGCTCCCTAGGTAGCGGGGAGCTGTTTTTT. The chain carries TRBV7-8 and TRBJ2-2; D is ambiguous. V was cut by 4 bases and J by 7 bases, with 10 bases left in between. Germline-derived CDR1 and CDR2 are SGHVS and FQNEAQ. The CDR3 length is 13 residues. The whole variable domain, filled in from reference TRBV7-8 and TRBJ2-2, reads GAGVSQSPRYKVAKRGQDVALRCDPISGHVSLFWYQQALGQGPEFLTYFQNEAQLDKSGLPSDRFFAERPEGSVSTLKIQRTQQEDSAVYLCASSSLGSGELFFGEGSRLTVL.

There are a few counts of this clonotype. J is TRBJ1-4 and V is TRBV28, with D perhaps TRBD1 (5 bases). Trimming left V 6 bases short and J 5 bases short, with 16 bases between. The CDR3 covers 15 residues. The germline gives CDR1 MDHEN, CDR2 SYDVKM. CDR3 sequence (DNA): TGTGCCAGCAGATCTCCAGGGAGGGCAAATGAAAAACTGTTTTTT. Its translation: CASRSPGRANEKLFF. The complete variable domain, with remaining parts taken from reference TRBV28 and TRBJ1-4, reads DVKVTQSSRYLVKRTGEKVFLECVQDMDHENMFWYRQDPGLGLRLIYFSYDVKMKEKGDIPEGYSVSREKKERFSLILESASTNQTSMYLCASRSPGRANEKLFFGSGTQLSVL.